This TCR beta chain was obtained from a study of T cell repertoires in cytomegalovirus infection. Background on the study: HLA-B-restricted CMV epitopes that are well studied were used alongside recently identified HLA-C-restricted ones.

MiXCR, applied by TCRdb to the reads, yields one record per CDR3 protein. The table has some 500,000 distinct CDR3 sequences, more than 30% seen once. There are a few counts of this clonotype. Its target is unknown. The CDR3 is 14 amino acids. Germline values: CDR1 MNHEY, CDR2 SVGAGI. The V and J ends lost 1 base and 2 bases respectively, with 8 bases between them. This TCR was recovered from a human donor in good health (CMV status not recorded). Some clones in this sample may be carry-over from other donors' samples. The chain combines TRBV6-5 with TRBJ2-5, with a weak D call TRBD1 (6 bases). The sample consisted of cultured PBMCs, taken from culture after CMV antigen stimulation. In DNA form, the CDR3 reads TGTGCCAGCAGTTACTTTGGACAGCAAGAGACCCAGTACTTC. Its protein is CASSYFGQQETQYF.